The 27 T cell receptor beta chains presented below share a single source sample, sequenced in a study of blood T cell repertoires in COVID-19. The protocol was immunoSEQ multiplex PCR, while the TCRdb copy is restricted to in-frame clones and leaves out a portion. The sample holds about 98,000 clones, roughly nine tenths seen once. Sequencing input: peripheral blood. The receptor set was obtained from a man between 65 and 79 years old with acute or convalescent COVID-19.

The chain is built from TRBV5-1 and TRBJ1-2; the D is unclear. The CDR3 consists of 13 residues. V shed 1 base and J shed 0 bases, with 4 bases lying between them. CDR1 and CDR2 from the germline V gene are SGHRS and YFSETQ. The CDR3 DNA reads TGCGCCAGCAGCTTGACAGCTAACTATGGCTACACCTTC. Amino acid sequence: CASSLTANYGYTF.

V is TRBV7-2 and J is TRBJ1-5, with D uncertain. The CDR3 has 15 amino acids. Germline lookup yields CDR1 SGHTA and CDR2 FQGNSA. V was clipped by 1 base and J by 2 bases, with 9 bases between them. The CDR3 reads CASSLGSRGNQPQHF. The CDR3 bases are TGTGCCAGCAGCTTAGGGTCCCGGGGCAATCAGCCCCAGCATTTT.

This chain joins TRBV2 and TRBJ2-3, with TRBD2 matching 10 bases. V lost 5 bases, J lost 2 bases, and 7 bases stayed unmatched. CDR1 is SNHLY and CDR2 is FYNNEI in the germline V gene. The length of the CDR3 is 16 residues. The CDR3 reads CASSRISGGNTDTQYF. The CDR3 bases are TGTGCCAGCAGTAGAATTAGCGGGGGGAACACAGATACGCAGTATTTT.

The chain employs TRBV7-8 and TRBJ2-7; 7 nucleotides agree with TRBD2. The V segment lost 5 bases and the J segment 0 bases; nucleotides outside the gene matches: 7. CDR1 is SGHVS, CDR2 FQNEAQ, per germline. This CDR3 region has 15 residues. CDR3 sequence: CASSPGLDFSYEQYV. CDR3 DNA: TGTGCCAGCAGCCCCGGACTAGACTTCTCCTACGAGCAGTACGTC.

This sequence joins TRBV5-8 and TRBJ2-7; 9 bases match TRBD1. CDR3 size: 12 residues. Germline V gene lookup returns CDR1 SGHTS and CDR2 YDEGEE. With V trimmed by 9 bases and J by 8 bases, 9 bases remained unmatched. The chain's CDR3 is CATHRGRSQQYV. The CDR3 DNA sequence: TGTGCCACGCACAGGGGGCGATCACAGCAGTACGTC.

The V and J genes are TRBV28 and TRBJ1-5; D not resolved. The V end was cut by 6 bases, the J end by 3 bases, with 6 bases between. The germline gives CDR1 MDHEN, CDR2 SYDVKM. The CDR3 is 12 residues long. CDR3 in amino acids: CASRQNNQPQHF. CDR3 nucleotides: TGTGCCAGCAGACAGAACAATCAGCCCCAGCATTTT. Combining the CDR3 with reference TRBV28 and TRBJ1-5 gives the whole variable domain DVKVTQSSRYLVKRTGEKVFLECVQDMDHENMFWYRQDPGLGLRLIYFSYDVKMKEKGDIPEGYSVSREKKERFSLILESASTNQTSMYLCASRQNNQPQHFGDGTRLSIL.

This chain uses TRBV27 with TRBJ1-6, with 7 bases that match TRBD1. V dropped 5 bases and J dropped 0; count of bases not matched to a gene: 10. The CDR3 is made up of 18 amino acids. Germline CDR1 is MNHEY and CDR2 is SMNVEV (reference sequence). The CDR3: CASSQPGQISSYNSPLHF. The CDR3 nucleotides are TGTGCCAGCAGTCAACCGGGACAGATTAGCTCCTATAATTCACCCCTCCACTTT.

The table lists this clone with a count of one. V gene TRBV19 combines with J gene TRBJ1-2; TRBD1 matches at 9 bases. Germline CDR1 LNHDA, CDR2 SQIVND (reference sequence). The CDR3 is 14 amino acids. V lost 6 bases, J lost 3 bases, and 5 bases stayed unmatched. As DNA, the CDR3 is TGTGCCAGTAGCCGGGACAGGGTGGACTATGGCTACACCTTC. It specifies CASSRDRVDYGYTF.

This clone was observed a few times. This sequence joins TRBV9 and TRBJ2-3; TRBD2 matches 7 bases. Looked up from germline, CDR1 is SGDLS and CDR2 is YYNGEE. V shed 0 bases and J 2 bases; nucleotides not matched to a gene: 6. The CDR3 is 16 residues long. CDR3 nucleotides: TGTGCCAGCAGCGTAGATGCCGGGGGGAACACAGATACGCAGTATTTT. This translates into CASSVDAGGNTDTQYF.

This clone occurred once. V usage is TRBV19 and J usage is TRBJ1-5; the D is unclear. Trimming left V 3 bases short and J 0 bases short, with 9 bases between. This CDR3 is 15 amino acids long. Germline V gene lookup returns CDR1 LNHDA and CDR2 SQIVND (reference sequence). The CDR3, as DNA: TGTGCCAGTAGTATCTCCCAGGCTAGCAATCAGCCCCAGCATTTT. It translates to CASSISQASNQPQHF.

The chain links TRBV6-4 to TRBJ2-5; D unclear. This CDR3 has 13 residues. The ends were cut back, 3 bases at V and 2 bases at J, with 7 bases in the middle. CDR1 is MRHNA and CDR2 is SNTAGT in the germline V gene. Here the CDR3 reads CASSETFQETQYF. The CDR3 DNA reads TGTGCCAGCAGTGAGACTTTTCAAGAGACCCAGTACTTC.

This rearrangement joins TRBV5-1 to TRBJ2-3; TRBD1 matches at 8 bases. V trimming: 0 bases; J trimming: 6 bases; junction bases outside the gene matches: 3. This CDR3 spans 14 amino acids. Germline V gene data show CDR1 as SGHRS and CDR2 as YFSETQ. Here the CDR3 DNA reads TGCGCCAGCAGCTTGGGGACAGGGCTCGATACGCAGTATTTT. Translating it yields CASSLGTGLDTQYF.

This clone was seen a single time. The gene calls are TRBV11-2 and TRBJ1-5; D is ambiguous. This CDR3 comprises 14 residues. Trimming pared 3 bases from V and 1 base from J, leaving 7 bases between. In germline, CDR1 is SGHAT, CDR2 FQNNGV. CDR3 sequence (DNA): TGTGCCAGCAGCTTCGGTCGCAGCAATCAGCCCCAGCATTTT. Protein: CASSFGRSNQPQHF.

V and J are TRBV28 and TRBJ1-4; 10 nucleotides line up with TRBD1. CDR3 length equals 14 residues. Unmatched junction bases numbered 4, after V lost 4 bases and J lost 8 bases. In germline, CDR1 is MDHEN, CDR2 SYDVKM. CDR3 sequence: CASSSGQGREKLFF. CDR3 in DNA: TGTGCCAGCAGTTCGGGACAGGGGCGAGAAAAACTGTTTTTT.

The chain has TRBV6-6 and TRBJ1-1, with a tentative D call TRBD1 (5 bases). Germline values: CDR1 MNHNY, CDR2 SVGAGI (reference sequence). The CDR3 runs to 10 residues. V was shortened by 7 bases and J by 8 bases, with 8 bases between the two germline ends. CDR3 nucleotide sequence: TGTGCCAGCAACCGACAGGAAGCTTTCTTT. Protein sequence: CASNRQEAFF.

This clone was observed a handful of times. CDR3 amino acids: CASKRLSYEQYV. The CDR3 nucleotides read TGTGCCAGCAAGCGGCTCAGCTACGAGCAGTACGTC. V is TRBV2 and J is TRBJ2-7; D perhaps matches TRBD2 (5 bases). Germline V gene sequence: CDR1 SNHLY, CDR2 FYNNEI. The CDR3 has 12 amino acids. The ends were cut back, 7 bases at V and 3 bases at J, with 10 bases in the middle.

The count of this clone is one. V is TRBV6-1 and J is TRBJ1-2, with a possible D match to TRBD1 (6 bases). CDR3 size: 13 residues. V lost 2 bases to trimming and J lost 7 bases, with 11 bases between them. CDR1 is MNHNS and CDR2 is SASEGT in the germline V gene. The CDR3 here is CASSEQGSSGYTF. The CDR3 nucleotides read TGTGCCAGCAGTGAACAGGGGAGTTCTGGCTACACCTTC.

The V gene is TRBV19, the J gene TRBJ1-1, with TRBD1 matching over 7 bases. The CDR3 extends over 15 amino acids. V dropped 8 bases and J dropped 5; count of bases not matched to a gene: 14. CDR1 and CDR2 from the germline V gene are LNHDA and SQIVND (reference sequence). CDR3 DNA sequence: TGTGCCAGTCTCCCTAGAGAGACAGGGCTGACTGAAGCTTTCTTT. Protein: CASLPRETGLTEAFF. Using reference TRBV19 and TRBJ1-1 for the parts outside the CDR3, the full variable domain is DGGITQSPKYLFRKEGQNVTLSCEQNLNHDAMYWYRQDPGQGLRLIYYSQIVNDFQKGDIAEGYSVSREKKESFPLTVTSAQKNPTAFYLCASLPRETGLTEAFFGQGTRLTVV.

CDR3 coding DNA: TGTGCCTGGAGTTCACAGGGGGTTATGAACACTGAAGCTTTCTTT. This codes for CAWSSQGVMNTEAFF. The chain joins TRBV30 to TRBJ1-1; 8 bases are shared with TRBD1. Per germline, CDR1 GTSNPN and CDR2 SVGIG (reference sequence). Germline trimming cut 2 bases from V and 0 bases from J; bases unmatched to any gene: 5. The CDR3 has 15 amino acids. Looking up the rest from reference TRBV30 and TRBJ1-1 gives the full variable domain: SQTIHQWPATLVQPVGSPLSLECTVEGTSNPNLYWYRQAAGRGLQLLFYSVGIGQISSEVPQNLSASRPQDRQFILSSKKLLLSDSGFYLCAWSSQGVMNTEAFFGQGTRLTVV.

The CDR3 protein is CARSLTAEVPPYEQYV. The CDR3 region has the DNA TGTGCCAGAAGCTTAACGGCCGAGGTTCCGCCCTACGAGCAGTACGTC. V usage is TRBV5-3 and J usage is TRBJ2-7; D unresolved. TRBV5-3 is flagged as an ORF with uncertain function. V shed 2 bases and J shed 2 bases, with 17 bases lying between them. The CDR3 contains 16 residues.

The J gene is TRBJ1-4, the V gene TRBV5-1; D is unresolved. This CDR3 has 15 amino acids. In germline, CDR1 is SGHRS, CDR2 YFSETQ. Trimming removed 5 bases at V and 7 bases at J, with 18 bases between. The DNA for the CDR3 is TGCGCCAGCAGTCAGAGTCTAGTCCGGGGTGAAAAACTGTTTTTT. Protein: CASSQSLVRGEKLFF. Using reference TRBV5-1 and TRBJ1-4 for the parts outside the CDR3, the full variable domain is KAGVTQTPRYLIKTRGQQVTLSCSPISGHRSVSWYQQTPGQGLQFLFEYFSETQRNKGNFPGRFSGRQFSNSRSEMNVSTLELGDSALYLCASSQSLVRGEKLFFGSGTQLSVL.

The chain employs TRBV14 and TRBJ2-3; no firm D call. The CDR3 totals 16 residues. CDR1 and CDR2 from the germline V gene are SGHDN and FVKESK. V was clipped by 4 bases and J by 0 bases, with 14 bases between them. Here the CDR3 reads CASSRDTFASTDTQYF. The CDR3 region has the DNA TGTGCCAGCAGCCGAGACACTTTTGCTAGCACAGATACGCAGTATTTT.

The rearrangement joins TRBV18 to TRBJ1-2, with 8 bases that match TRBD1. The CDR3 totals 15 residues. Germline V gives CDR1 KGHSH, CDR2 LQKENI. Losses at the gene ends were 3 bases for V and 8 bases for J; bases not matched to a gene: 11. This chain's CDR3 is CASSPDRASGGGYTF. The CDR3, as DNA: TGTGCCAGCTCACCGGACAGGGCTTCAGGTGGGGGCTACACCTTC.

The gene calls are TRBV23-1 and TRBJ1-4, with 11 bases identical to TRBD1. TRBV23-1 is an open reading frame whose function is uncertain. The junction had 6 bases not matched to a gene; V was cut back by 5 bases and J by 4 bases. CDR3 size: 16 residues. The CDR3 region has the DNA TGCGCCAGCAGTAGACCGGGACAGGGGGATAATGAAAAACTGTTTTTT. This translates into CASSRPGQGDNEKLFF.

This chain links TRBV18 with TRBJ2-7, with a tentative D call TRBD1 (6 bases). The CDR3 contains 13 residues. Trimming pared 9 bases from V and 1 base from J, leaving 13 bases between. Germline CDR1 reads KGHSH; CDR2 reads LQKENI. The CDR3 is CASSNGQSYEQYF. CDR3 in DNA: TGTGCCAGTTCCAACGGACAGTCCTACGAGCAGTACTTC.

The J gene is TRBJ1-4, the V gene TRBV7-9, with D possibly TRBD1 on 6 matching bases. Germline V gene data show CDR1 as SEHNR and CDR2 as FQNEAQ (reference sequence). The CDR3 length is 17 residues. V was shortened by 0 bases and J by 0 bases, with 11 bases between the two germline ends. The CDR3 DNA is TGTGCCAGCAGCTTAGCGCAGGGGTCAGCAACTAATGAAAAACTGTTTTTT. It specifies CASSLAQGSATNEKLFF.

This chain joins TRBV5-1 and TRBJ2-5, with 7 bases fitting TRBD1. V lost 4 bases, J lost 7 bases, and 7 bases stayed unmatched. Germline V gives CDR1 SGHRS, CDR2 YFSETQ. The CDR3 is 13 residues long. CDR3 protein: CASSSLRGWTQYF. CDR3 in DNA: TGCGCCAGCAGCAGCCTCAGGGGGTGGACCCAGTACTTC.